One TCR beta chain is described in this entry. Researchers ran the PCR with 60 Vbeta and 13 Jbeta primers. Assay: immunoSEQ multiplex PCR; the TCRdb copy retains only in-frame clones and omits some. Among 120,000 or so clones, approximately 80% were seen once, and the ten largest hold around 2%. The data belong to a study of cytomegalovirus exposure and HLA in healthy donors. Losses at the gene ends were 6 bases for V and 4 bases for J; bases not matched to a gene: 4. Germline values: CDR1 MNHEY, CDR2 SMNVEV (reference sequence). This CDR3 is 13 amino acids long. V and J are TRBV27 and TRBJ2-3; 7 bases align to TRBD2. Sequenced input: PBMCs. The clonotype was recovered from a man aged 40-50 years in good health and CMV-seronegative. The CDR3 DNA follows: TGTGCCAGCAGAGGGAGCGGGGCAGATACGCAGTATTTT. This gives the protein CASRGSGADTQYF.